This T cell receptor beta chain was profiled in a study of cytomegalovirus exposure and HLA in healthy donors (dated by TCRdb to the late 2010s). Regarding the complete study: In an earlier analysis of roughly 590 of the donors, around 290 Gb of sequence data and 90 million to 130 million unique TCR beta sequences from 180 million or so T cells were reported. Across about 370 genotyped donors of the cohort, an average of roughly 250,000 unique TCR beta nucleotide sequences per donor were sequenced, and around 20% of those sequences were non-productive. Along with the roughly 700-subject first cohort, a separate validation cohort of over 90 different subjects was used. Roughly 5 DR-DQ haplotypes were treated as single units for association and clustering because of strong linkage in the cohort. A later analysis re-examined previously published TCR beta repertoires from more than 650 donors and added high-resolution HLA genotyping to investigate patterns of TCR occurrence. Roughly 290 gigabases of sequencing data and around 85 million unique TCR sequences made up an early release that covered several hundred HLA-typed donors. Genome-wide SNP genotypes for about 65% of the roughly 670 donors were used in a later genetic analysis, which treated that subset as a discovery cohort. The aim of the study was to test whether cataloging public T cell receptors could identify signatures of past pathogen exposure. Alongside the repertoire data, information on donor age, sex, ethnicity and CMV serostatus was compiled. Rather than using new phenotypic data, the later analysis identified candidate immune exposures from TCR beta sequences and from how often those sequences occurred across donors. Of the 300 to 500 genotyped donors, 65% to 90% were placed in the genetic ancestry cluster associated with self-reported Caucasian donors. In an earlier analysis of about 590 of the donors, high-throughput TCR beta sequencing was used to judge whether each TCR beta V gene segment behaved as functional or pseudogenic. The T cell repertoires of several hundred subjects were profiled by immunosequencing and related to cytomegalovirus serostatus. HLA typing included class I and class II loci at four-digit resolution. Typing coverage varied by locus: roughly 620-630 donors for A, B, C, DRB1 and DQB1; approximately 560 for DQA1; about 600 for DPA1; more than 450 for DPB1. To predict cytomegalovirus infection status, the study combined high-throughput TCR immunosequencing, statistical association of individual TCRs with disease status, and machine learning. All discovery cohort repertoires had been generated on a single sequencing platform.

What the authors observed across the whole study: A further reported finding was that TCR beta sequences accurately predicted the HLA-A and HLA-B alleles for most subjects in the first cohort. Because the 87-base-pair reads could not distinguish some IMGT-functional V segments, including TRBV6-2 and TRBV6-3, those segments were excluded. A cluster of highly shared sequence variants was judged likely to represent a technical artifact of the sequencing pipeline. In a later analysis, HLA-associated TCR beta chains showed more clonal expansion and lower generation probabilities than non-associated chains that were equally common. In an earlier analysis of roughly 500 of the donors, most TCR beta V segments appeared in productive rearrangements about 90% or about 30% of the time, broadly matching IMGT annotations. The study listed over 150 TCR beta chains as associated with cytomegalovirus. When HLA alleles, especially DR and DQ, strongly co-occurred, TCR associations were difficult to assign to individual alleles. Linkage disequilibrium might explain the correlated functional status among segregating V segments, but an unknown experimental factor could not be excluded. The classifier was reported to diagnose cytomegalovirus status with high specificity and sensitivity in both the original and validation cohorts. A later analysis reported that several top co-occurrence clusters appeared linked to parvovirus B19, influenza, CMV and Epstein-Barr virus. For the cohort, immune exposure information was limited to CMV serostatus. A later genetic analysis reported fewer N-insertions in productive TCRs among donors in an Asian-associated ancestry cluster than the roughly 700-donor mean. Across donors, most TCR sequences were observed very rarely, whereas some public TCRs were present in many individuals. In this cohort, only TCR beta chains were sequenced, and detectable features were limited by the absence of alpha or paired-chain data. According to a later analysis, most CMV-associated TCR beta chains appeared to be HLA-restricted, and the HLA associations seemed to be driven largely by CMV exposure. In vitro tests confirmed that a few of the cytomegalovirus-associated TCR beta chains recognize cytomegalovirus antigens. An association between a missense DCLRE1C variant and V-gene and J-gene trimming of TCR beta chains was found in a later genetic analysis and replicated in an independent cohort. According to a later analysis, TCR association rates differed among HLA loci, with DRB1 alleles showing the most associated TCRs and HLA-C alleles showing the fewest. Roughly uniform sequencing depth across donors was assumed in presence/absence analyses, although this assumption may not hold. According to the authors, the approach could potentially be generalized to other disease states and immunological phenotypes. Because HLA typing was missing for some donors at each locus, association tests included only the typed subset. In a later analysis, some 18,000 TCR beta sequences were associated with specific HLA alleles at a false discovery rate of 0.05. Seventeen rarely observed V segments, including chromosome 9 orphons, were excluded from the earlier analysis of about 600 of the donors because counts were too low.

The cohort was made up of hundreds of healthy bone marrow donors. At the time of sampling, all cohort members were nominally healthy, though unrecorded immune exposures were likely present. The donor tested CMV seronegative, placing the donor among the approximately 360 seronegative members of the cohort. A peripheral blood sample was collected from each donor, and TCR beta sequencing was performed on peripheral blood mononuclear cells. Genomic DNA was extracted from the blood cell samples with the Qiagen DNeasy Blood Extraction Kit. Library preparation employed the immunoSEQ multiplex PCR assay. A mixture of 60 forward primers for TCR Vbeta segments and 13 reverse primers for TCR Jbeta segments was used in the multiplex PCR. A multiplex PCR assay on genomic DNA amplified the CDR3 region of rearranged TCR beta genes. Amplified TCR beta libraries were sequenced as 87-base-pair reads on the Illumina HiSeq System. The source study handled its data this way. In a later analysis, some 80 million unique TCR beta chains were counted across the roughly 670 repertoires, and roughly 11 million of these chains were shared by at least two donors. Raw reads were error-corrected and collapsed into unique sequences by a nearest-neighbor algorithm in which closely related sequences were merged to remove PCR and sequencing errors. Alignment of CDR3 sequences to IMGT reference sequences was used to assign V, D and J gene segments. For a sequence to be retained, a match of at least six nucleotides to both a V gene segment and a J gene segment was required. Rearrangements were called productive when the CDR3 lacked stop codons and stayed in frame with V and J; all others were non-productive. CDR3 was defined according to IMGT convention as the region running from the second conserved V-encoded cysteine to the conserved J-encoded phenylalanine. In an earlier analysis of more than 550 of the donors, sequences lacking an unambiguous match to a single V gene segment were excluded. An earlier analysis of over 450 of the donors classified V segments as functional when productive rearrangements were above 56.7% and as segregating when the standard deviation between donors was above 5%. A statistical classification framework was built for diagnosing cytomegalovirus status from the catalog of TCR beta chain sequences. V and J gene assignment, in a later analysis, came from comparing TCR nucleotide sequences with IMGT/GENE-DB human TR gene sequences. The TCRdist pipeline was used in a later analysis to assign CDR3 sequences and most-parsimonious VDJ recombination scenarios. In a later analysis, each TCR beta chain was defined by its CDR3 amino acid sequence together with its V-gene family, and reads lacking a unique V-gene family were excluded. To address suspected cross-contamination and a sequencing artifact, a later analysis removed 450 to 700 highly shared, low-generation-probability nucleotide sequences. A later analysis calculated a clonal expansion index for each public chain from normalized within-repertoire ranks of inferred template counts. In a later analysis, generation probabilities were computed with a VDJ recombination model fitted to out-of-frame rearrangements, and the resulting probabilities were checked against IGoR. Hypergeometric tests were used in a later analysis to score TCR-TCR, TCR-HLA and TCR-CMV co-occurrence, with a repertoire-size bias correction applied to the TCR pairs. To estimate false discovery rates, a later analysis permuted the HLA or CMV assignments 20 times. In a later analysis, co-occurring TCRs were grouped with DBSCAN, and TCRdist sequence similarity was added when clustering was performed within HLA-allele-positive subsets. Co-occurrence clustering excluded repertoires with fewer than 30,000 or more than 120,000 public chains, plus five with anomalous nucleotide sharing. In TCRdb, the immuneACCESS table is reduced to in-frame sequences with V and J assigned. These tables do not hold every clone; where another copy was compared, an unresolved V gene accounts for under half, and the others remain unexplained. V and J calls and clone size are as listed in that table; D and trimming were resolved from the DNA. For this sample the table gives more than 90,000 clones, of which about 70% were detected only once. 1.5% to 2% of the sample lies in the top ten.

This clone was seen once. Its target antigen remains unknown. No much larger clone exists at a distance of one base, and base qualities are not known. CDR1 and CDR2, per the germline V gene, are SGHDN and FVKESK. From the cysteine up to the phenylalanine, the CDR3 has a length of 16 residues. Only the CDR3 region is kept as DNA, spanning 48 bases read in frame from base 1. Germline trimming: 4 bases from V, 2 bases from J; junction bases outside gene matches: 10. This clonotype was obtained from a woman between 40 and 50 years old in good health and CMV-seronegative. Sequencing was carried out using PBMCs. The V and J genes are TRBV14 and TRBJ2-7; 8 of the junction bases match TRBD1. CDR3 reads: CASSPRSGQGAYEQYF. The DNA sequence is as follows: TGTGCCAGCAGCCCCCGATCCGGACAGGGCGCCTACGAGCAGTACTTC.